Below are 19 T cell receptor beta chains sequenced from a single sample in a study of T cell responses to AZD1222 COVID-19 vaccine. The protocol was immunoSEQ multiplex PCR, while the TCRdb copy is restricted to in-frame clones and leaves out a portion. The sample carries more than 90,000 clones, approximately 90% recorded once. This specimen was peripheral blood, taken 28 days after the second AZD1222 dose. These receptors originate from an adult who received the AZD1222 COVID-19 vaccine.

This CDR3 is CASSLHAEGYTF. CDR3 in DNA: TGTGCCAGCAGCTTACACGCGGAGGGCTACACCTTC. The chain links TRBV11-2 to TRBJ1-2; D not certain. Trimming stripped 2 bases from V and 8 bases from J, with 9 bases between. CDR1 is SGHAT, CDR2 FQNNGV, per germline. The CDR3 length is 12 residues.

Only one count was recorded for this clone. This rearrangement joins TRBV2 to TRBJ2-7, with TRBD2 matching 13 bases. Per germline, CDR1 SNHLY and CDR2 FYNNEI. Trimming cost V 6 bases and J 2 bases; bases outside gene matches: 4. There are 15 residues in the CDR3. The CDR3 loop reads CASRMGLAGTYEQYF. The DNA for the CDR3 is TGTGCCAGCAGGATGGGACTAGCGGGGACCTACGAGCAGTACTTC.

The gene calls are TRBV30 and TRBJ2-5; D is ambiguous. V lost 2 bases and J lost 1, with 14 bases in between. The CDR3 is 15 residues long. CDR1 and CDR2 (germline): GTSNPN, SVGIG (reference sequence). The CDR3 sequence is CAWSPLVGIQETQYF. The DNA for the CDR3 is TGTGCCTGGAGTCCACTGGTGGGGATCCAAGAGACCCAGTACTTC.

This clone was detected once. The rearrangement links TRBV29-1 to TRBJ2-1; TRBD2 agrees at 13 bases. The CDR3 consists of 13 residues. V gave up 7 bases and J gave up 6 bases; unmatched junction bases: 3. Germline V gene data show CDR1 as SQVTM and CDR2 as ANQGSEA. The CDR3 DNA reads as TGCAGCGCCGGACTAGCGGGAGCCAATGAGCAGTTCTTC. It yields the protein CSAGLAGANEQFF.

V gene TRBV5-1 combines with J gene TRBJ2-1, with TRBD2 identical over 11 bases. CDR1 is SGHRS, CDR2 YFSETQ, per germline. CDR3 size: 16 residues. The J segment lost 5 bases and the V segment lost 4 bases, leaving 8 bases of the junction unmatched. CDR3: CASSPPGTSGNNEQFF. CDR3 bases: TGCGCCAGCAGCCCGCCCGGGACTAGCGGAAACAATGAGCAGTTCTTC.

The chain combines TRBV6-6 with TRBJ1-2, with D hard to call. The length of the CDR3 is 11 residues. CDR1 and CDR2 from the germline V gene are MNHNY and SVGAGI (reference sequence). Deletions cut 4 bases from V and 1 base from J, with 1 base between. This CDR3 reads CASSFNYGYTF. The CDR3 DNA sequence: TGTGCCAGCAGTTTTAACTATGGCTACACCTTC.

The chain couples TRBV9 to TRBJ1-5, with 7 bases that match TRBD1. Germline CDR1 reads SGDLS; CDR2 reads YYNGEE. The ends lost 4 bases at V and 2 bases at J; junction bases unmatched: 6. This CDR3 spans 15 amino acids. CDR3 coding DNA: TGTGCCAGCAGCCCAGGGGACAGTCGCAATCAGCCCCAGCATTTT. This translates into CASSPGDSRNQPQHF.

The chain employs TRBV5-1 and TRBJ1-4; possible D gene TRBD1, 6 bases. V was shortened by 0 bases and J by 7 bases, with 10 bases between the two germline ends. The CDR3 spans 14 residues. CDR1 is SGHRS, CDR2 YFSETQ, per germline. The CDR3 spells CASSLDRVGEKLFF. CDR3 in DNA: TGCGCCAGCAGCTTGGACAGGGTTGGTGAAAAACTGTTTTTT.

The J gene is TRBJ2-7, the V gene TRBV7-2, with D unclear. Per germline, CDR1 SGHTA and CDR2 FQGNSA. Trimming took 5 bases from V and 3 from J, leaving 20 bases between them. This CDR3 is built from 16 residues. The CDR3 sequence: CASSERYRRADYEQYF. CDR3 nucleotides: TGTGCCAGCAGCGAACGATACCGTAGGGCTGACTACGAGCAGTACTTC.

This rearrangement joins TRBV7-2 to TRBJ1-3, with 8 bases lining up with TRBD1. This CDR3 spans 16 amino acids. V was clipped by 5 bases and J by 0 bases; unmatched bases: 6. CDR1 SGHTA and CDR2 FQGNSA come from the germline V gene. The CDR3 DNA sequence: TGTGCCAGCAGCCCAGGGGGCTTCTTCTCTGGAAACACCATATATTTT. It specifies CASSPGGFFSGNTIYF. Full variable domain (remainder filled in from reference TRBV7-2 and TRBJ1-3): GAGVSQSPSNKVTEKGKDVELRCDPISGHTALYWYRQSLGQGLEFLIYFQGNSAPDKSGLPSDRFSAERTGGSVSTLTIQRTQQEDSAVYLCASSPGGFFSGNTIYFGEGSWLTVV.

V and J are TRBV4-1 and TRBJ1-2; D might be TRBD1 (6 bases). The CDR3 is made up of 12 amino acids. Trimming removed 7 bases from V and 8 bases from J, with 14 bases in between. The germline V gene encodes CDR1 MGHRA and CDR2 YSYEKL. The CDR3, as DNA: TGCGCCAGCACCAAAGAGGGGGGCGGCTACACCTTC. Amino acids: CASTKEGGGYTF.

The chain recombines TRBV6-5 with TRBJ2-7; TRBD1 or TRBD2 may be the D gene (5 bases each). V lost 5 bases and J lost 6, with 17 bases in between. The germline gives CDR1 MNHEY, CDR2 SVGAGI. The CDR3 has 14 amino acids. The DNA of the CDR3 is TGTGCCAGCAGTCGGACACTCCGAGGGGCCGAGCAGTACTTC. It specifies CASSRTLRGAEQYF.

The V and J genes are TRBV6-4 and TRBJ2-1, with D perhaps TRBD2 (5 bases). Trimming stripped 3 bases from V and 3 bases from J, with 12 bases between. Germline values: CDR1 MRHNA, CDR2 SNTAGT. The CDR3 is 15 amino acids. The DNA for the CDR3 is TGTGCCAGCAGTGAAGCGTCTGAGGGCTACAATGAGCAGTTCTTC. Protein sequence: CASSEASEGYNEQFF.

The rearrangement links TRBV5-5 to TRBJ2-3, with 7 positions matching TRBD1. Germline values: CDR1 SGHKS, CDR2 YYEKEE (reference sequence). The CDR3 sequence is 14 residues long. The V segment lost 4 bases and the J segment 2 bases; nucleotides outside the gene matches: 4. The CDR3 here is CASSGTAYTDTQYF. The CDR3 region has the DNA TGTGCCAGCAGCGGGACAGCTTACACAGATACGCAGTATTTT.

This rearrangement joins TRBV6-5 to TRBJ2-7; 10 bases map to TRBD1. The CDR3 extends over 15 amino acids. CDR1 and CDR2 (germline): MNHEY, SVGAGI. J lost 2 bases, V lost 6 bases, and 7 bases had no gene match. CDR3 bases: TGTGCCAGCAGCCCCGGACAGGGGGTTACCTACGAGCAGTACTTC. Residues: CASSPGQGVTYEQYF.

The chain uses TRBV27 and TRBJ2-1, with TRBD2 as a possible D gene (6 bases). The CDR3 is 12 amino acids. V was pared by 7 bases and J by 5 bases, with 9 bases between. Germline CDR1 MNHEY, CDR2 SMNVEV (reference sequence). This CDR3 is CASIPGDNEQFF. The CDR3 nucleotides are TGTGCCAGCATCCCGGGGGACAATGAGCAGTTCTTC.

The genes are TRBV24-1 and TRBJ1-2, with no clear D. The CDR3 totals 14 residues. CDR1 and CDR2 (germline): KGHDR, SFDVKD. The V gene lost 5 bases and the J gene lost 0 bases, with 9 bases spanning the gap. CDR3 loop: CATSGTGTNYGYTF. In DNA, the CDR3 is TGTGCCACCAGTGGAACGGGAACTAACTATGGCTACACCTTC.

This chain connects TRBV4-1 to TRBJ2-7, with 7 bases matching TRBD1. The germline V gene encodes CDR1 MGHRA and CDR2 YSYEKL. The CDR3 covers 20 residues. The V gene end was trimmed by 1 base and the J gene end by 2 bases; junction bases not matched to a gene: 20. The CDR3 region is CASSQVWTTGNARLTYEQYF. Here the CDR3 DNA reads TGCGCCAGCAGCCAAGTTTGGACGACAGGGAACGCCAGATTGACCTACGAGCAGTACTTC.

This chain uses TRBV5-6 with TRBJ1-3, with TRBD1 matching 7 bases. The CDR3 extends over 15 amino acids. The junction had 8 bases not matched to a gene; V was cut back by 0 bases and J by 8 bases. Germline lookup yields CDR1 SGHDT and CDR2 YYEEEE. DNA for the CDR3: TGTGCCAGCAGCTTGGCCGGGGAGGGGGCGTACACCATATATTTT. Protein: CASSLAGEGAYTIYF.